Following are 3 T cell receptor beta chains from one sample sequenced in a study of blood T cells in healthy people across ages. The authors ran a second PCR of roughly 6 to 11 cycles using a sample-barcoded 5' primer and a J-beta primer mix. Each CDR3 protein is one row after TCRdb ran MiXCR on the 5' RACE reads. The sample records more than 800,000 distinct CDR3 sequences, 45% being singletons. The sequenced material came from blood. These receptor sequences come from a woman in her sixties or seventies in good health.

This clonotype was observed a handful of times. The CDR3 sequence: CASSARGTSLREQYF. For the CDR3, the DNA is TGCGCCAGCAGTGCACGCGGGACTAGCCTTCGGGAGCAGTACTTC. V gene TRBV10-1 combines with J gene TRBJ2-7; 9 bases match TRBD2. From germline, CDR1 is WNHNN and CDR2 SYGVQD (reference sequence). The trim removed 4 bases at V and 7 bases at J, leaving 11 bases unmatched. CDR3 length: 15 residues.

J is TRBJ2-4 and V is TRBV7-8, with a tentative D call TRBD2 (6 bases). The CDR3 totals 17 residues. V was pared by 6 bases and J by 13 bases, with 31 bases between. Germline CDR1 reads SGHVS; CDR2 reads FQNEAQ. The CDR3 sequence is CASRLKIRDSPPDEQYF. The CDR3 DNA reads TGTGCCAGCAGGTTAAAGATAAGGGACTCACCCCCTGATGAGCAGTACTTC. The full variable domain, with the rest looked up from reference TRBV7-8 and TRBJ2-4, is GAGVSQSPRYKVAKRGQDVALRCDPISGHVSLFWYQQALGQGPEFLTYFQNEAQLDKSGLPSDRFFAERPEGSVSTLKIQRTQQEDSAVYLCASRLKIRDSPPDEQYFGAGTRLSVL.

The chain joins TRBV20-1 to TRBJ2-3; possibly TRBD1 or TRBD2 for D (5 bases each). Trimming took off 4 bases at V and 6 bases at J, with 14 bases between the two ends. This CDR3 comprises 13 residues. Germline V gives CDR1 DFQATT, CDR2 SNEGSKA (reference sequence). The CDR3 DNA reads as TGCAGTGCTAATGGGGGATCGGGGGATACGCAGTATTTT. The encoded protein is CSANGGSGDTQYF.